What follows is one TCR beta chain and its context. The sample holds a few counts of this clonotype. The target of this receptor is not known. No base-level quality is on record; no much larger clone is a single base apart. This sample was taken from a study of response to subunit inactivated influenza vaccine (dated by TCRdb to 2017 to 2018). Turning to the overall study: To follow how T cells responded to a trivalent subunit inactivated influenza vaccine, the researchers relied on deep quantitative profiling of the T cell receptor repertoire.

The germline V gene gives CDR1 as MNHEY and CDR2 as SVGEGT. Unmatched junction bases come to 7, with V trimmed by 6 bases and J by 3 bases. The CDR3 sequence holds 15 residues, the cysteine and phenylalanine included. The entry retains the CDR3 DNA only, 45 bases that are in frame from base 1. The full study reports these points: It was suggested by the authors that each seasonal influenza vaccination may recruit only a limited number of new T cells.

Library creation used RT-PCR. TCRdb shows the sequencer as Illumina HiSeq 2500. Using fastp at Q25 and MiXCR, TCRdb reprocessed the public reads and kept productive beta chains. Each entry is one CDR3 protein sequence, shown with its most common DNA and genes. Within this sample are about 520,000 distinct CDR3 sequences, with 25% of them counted one time only. Approximately 2% of the sample is held by the ten biggest clonotypes. Source: CD4+ T cells sorted from PBMCs, taken around 5 days after vaccination. The receptor was derived from a man aged 45-65 years who received an inactivated influenza vaccine. Donor details come from another sample of the same person, matched by shared clones. The rearranged chain carries TRBV6-2 or TRBV6-3 and TRBJ2-3, and 9 junction bases match TRBD2. DNA sequence: TGTGCCAGCAGCCCAGTTAGCGGGAGAACAGATACGCAGTATTTT. This is translated as CASSPVSGRTDTQYF.